The clone carrying this TCR beta chain appeared a few times. Its antigen is not identified. This entry comes from a study of identical twins. The V segment lost 1 base and the J segment 7 bases; nucleotides outside the gene matches: 7. This CDR3 contains 15 residues. Germline loops: CDR1 SGDLS, CDR2 YYNGEE. Only healthy Caucasians were enrolled as donors. One entry per CDR3 protein results from TCRdb running MiXCR on the 5' RACE reads. The table has 450,000 to 650,000 distinct CDR3 sequences, 13% to 15% seen once. Study-level results: Researchers reported weaker excess twin sharing in beta out-of-frame sequences.

The sample was also linked to a second study, of yellow fever vaccine responses in identical twins.

The specimen was CD4+ T cells sorted from blood. This chain uses TRBV9 with TRBJ2-1, with 8 bases matching TRBD2. The receptor was derived from a woman in her late teens or twenties in good health. This CDR3 is CASSVSSGGPNEQFF. The CDR3, as DNA: TGTGCCAGCAGCGTATCCAGCGGGGGCCCAAATGAGCAGTTCTTC.